Given below is one TCR beta chain in context. Its matching antigen is unknown. This record belongs to a study of early T cells in non-severe SARS-CoV-2 infection. Study as a whole: The study sequenced bulk RNA from unsorted whole blood, with chains unpaired.

Looked up from germline, CDR1 is SQVTM and CDR2 is ANQGSEA. The CDR3 consists of 13 residues. Trimming took off 5 bases at V and 4 bases at J, with 14 bases between the two ends. Overall study findings and caveats: Sequences matched to VDJdb favored anti-spike CD8 responses, while private and CD4 specificities were missed.

TCRdb reanalysed the 5' RACE reads using MiXCR and keeps one entry per CDR3 protein. The top ten hold approximately 5% of the sample, which has tens of thousands of distinct CDR3 sequences, around 12% seen once. The material sequenced was whole blood. The clonotype was recovered from an adult who was a healthcare worker with PCR-confirmed SARS-CoV-2 infection or an uninfected control (not recorded which). The chain is built from TRBV29-1 and TRBJ1-1, with D perhaps matching TRBD1 (6 bases). Here the CDR3 reads CSVRRGSATEAFF. The CDR3 DNA follows: TGCAGCGTTCGGAGGGGGTCCGCCACTGAAGCTTTCTTT.